This T cell receptor beta chain came from a study of identical twins. The length of the CDR3 is 17 residues. Germline values: CDR1 LGHNA, CDR2 YSLEER. The V gene end was trimmed by 0 bases and the J gene end by 9 bases; junction bases not matched to a gene: 6. Whole-study results and caveats: Within beta out-of-frame sequences, the excess sharing observed between twins was weaker.

Regarding this clonotype: No antigen is known for it.

Unique molecular identifiers were present on the cDNA, and a universal primer site came from template switching. Each CDR3 protein gets one entry after TCRdb re-called the 5' RACE reads with MiXCR. This table has a few hundred thousand distinct CDR3 sequences, roughly 9.9% appearing once. These data also formed part of another study, on yellow fever vaccine responses in identical twins.

This clonotype was sampled from a woman aged 18-35 years in good health. The sequencing sample was made of PBMCs. This chain connects TRBV4-3 to TRBJ2-1, with TRBD2 identical over 15 bases. CDR3 in amino acids: CASSQDRRTSGRGEQFF. CDR3 coding DNA: TGCGCCAGCAGCCAAGATAGGAGGACTAGCGGGAGGGGTGAGCAGTTCTTC.